This TCR beta chain was identified in a study of T cell changes during pregnancy in multiple sclerosis. From germline, CDR1 is SEHNR and CDR2 FQNEAQ (reference sequence). Trimming took 5 bases from V and 10 from J, leaving 18 bases between them. The CDR3 runs to 14 residues. Libraries were prepared by immunoSEQ multiplex PCR; TCRdb keeps only in-frame clonotypes and omits some of them. The sample has approximately 98,000 clones, about 91% seen once. The sequences come from peripheral blood, collected after pregnancy. This TCR was recovered from a female donor in good health, enrolled as a control in a pregnancy study. The chain carries TRBV7-9 and TRBJ2-4, with D uncertain. The CDR3 region is CASSPRTGLRIQYF. CDR3 DNA: TGTGCCAGCAGCCCCAGAACTGGGTTGAGGATTCAGTACTTC.